The text below deals with one T cell receptor (beta chain). Authors' data handling: Cell counts per sample came from amplifying reference gene primers. Sequencing used immunoSEQ multiplex PCR; TCRdb keeps in-frame clones, though not all of them. V and J calls and clone size follow that table, whereas D and trimming were derived from the DNA. Here the sample spans about 320,000 clones, over 85% being singletons. These data are taken from a study of blood T cell repertoires in COVID-19. This CDR3 is 15 amino acids long. Germline trimming cut 6 bases from V and 14 bases from J; bases unmatched to any gene: 14. The V gene's germline CDR1 is MNHEY and CDR2 SVGAGI.

The TCR comes from a man aged 55 to 70 who had recovered from COVID-19. Material for sequencing was PBMCs or T cells enriched from blood (not recorded which). The gene calls are TRBV6-5 and TRBJ1-6; the match to TRBD1 covers 9 bases. The chain's CDR3 is CASSASGQGWGSLHF. CDR3 bases: TGTGCCAGCAGCGCCTCGGGACAGGGTTGGGGATCCCTCCACTTT.